Each of the 15 T cell receptor beta chains below was sequenced from the same sample in a study of breast tumors, draining lymph nodes, adjacent tissues. Using its own MiXCR run on the multiplex PCR reads, TCRdb lists one record per CDR3 protein. Of around 17,000 distinct CDR3 sequences listed, 40% to 55% are singletons. The sample taken for sequencing was tumor-adjacent breast tissue. The receptors stem from a female donor with breast cancer. Some clones in this sample may be carry-over from other donors' samples.

Comment on this clonotype: In this CDR3 the conserved last residue, phenylalanine or tryptophan, is missing, so a read error is likely. The chain combines TRBV28 with TRBJ2-4; 10 positions match TRBD1. CDR1 and CDR2 (germline): MDHEN, SYDVKM. CDR3 length: 20 residues. With 2 bases clipped from V and 4 bases from J, the junction kept 17 bases outside the gene matches. The CDR3 is CASSLRGGDRGLGGKNIQYL. As DNA, the CDR3 is TGTGCCAGCAGTTTACGGGGTGGGGACAGGGGCCTCGGAGGGAAAAACATTCAGTACCTC.

This clonotype was detected ten times or more. The junction does not match germline at one end; this may be a read error. CDR3 region: CASSLPGPAGQGTQYF. In DNA, the CDR3 is TGTGCCAGCAGTTTGCCGGGACCAGCGGGACAAGGGACCCAGTACTTC. The chain recombines TRBV5-8 with TRBJ2-5, with D maybe TRBD2 (7 bases). CDR3 length: 16 residues. CDR1 and CDR2 (germline): SGHTS, YDEGEE.

This clonotype was recorded many times. V usage is TRBV6-6 and J usage is TRBJ2-7; a weak D match, TRBD2 (5 bases). The CDR3 covers 11 residues. The V end was cut by 8 bases, the J end by 4 bases, with 9 bases between. CDR1 is MNHNY, CDR2 SVGAGI, per germline (reference sequence). CDR3 loop: CASGLKYEQYF. In DNA form, the CDR3 reads TGTGCCAGCGGACTTAAGTACGAGCAGTACTTC.

The chain uses TRBV6-5 and TRBJ2-7; the match to TRBD1 covers 9 bases. From germline, CDR1 is MNHEY and CDR2 SVGAGI. The CDR3 spans 14 residues. V lost 5 bases and J lost 4; bases outside the gene matches: 6. CDR3 sequence (DNA): TGTGCCAGCAGTCACAGGGGGCGCGCGTACGAGCAGTACTTC. It encodes CASSHRGRAYEQYF.

This clonotype is medium-sized (0.01 to 0.1%). This rearrangement joins TRBV2 to TRBJ2-7, with 8 nucleotides matching TRBD1. With V trimmed by 8 bases and J by 1 base, 4 bases remained unmatched. Germline loops: CDR1 SNHLY, CDR2 FYNNEI. The CDR3 is made up of 13 amino acids. The CDR3 DNA is TGTGCCAGCGAGGACAGGGCTTCCTACGAGCAGTACTTC. Amino acid sequence: CASEDRASYEQYF.

This clonotype was seen many times. The chain couples TRBV19 to TRBJ2-4, with TRBD1 as a possible D gene (6 bases). Per the germline V gene, CDR1 is LNHDA and CDR2 is SQIVND (reference sequence). The length of the CDR3 is 13 residues. The ends were cut back, 9 bases at V and 0 bases at J, with 9 bases in the middle. The CDR3 DNA follows: TGTGCCAGAGGACAGCTAGCCAAAAACATTCAGTACTTC. Protein: CARGQLAKNIQYF.

This clonotype appeared many times. The chain joins TRBV7-9 to TRBJ2-5; 9 nucleotides match TRBD2. Germline CDR1 and CDR2: SEHNR and FQNEAQ (reference sequence). Trimming took 2 bases from V and 0 from J; bases not matched to a gene: 4. The CDR3 sequence is 16 residues long. The CDR3 is CASSLMAGGYQETQYF. The CDR3 DNA reads TGTGCCAGCAGCTTAATGGCGGGAGGGTACCAAGAGACCCAGTACTTC.

The V call is TRBV30, the J call TRBJ1-2; 10 bases fit TRBD1. V was clipped by 1 base and J by 8 bases; unmatched bases: 10. CDR1 is GTSNPN and CDR2 is SVGIG in the germline V gene (reference sequence). There are 15 residues in the CDR3. The DNA for the CDR3 is TGTGCCTGGAGTGGACAGGGGGCATTGCTGGGGGGCTACACCTTC. The encoded protein is CAWSGQGALLGGYTF. The entire variable domain, with the rest obtained from reference TRBV30 and TRBJ1-2, is as follows: SQTIHQWPATLVQPVGSPLSLECTVEGTSNPNLYWYRQAAGRGLQLLFYSVGIGQISSEVPQNLSASRPQDRQFILSSKKLLLSDSGFYLCAWSGQGALLGGYTFGSGTRLTVV.

This clonotype has just a few counts. The chain combines TRBV7-8 with TRBJ2-2; D remains unclear. V shed 1 base and J shed 7 bases, with 4 bases lying between them. The CDR3 loop spans 12 amino acids. The germline V gene has CDR1 SGHVS and CDR2 FQNEAQ. The CDR3 region is CASSLDLGELFF. CDR3 coding DNA: TGTGCCAGCAGCTTAGACCTCGGGGAGCTGTTTTTT.

This rearrangement joins TRBV20-1 to TRBJ2-4, with unresolved D. The CDR3 runs 13 residues. Trimming pared 5 bases from V and 6 bases from J, leaving 14 bases between. Germline V CDR1 and CDR2: DFQATT, SNEGSKA (reference sequence). The CDR3 DNA reads TGCAGTGCTTCTCGAGGACCGAGAAACATTCAGTACTTC. Translated, it gives CSASRGPRNIQYF.

By share, this clonotype counts as medium-sized (0.01 to 0.1%). The chain joins TRBV20-1 to TRBJ1-5, with 10 bases that match TRBD1. V gave up 3 bases and J gave up 5 bases; unmatched junction bases: 4. This CDR3 is built from 14 residues. The germline gives CDR1 DFQATT, CDR2 SNEGSKA (reference sequence). The CDR3 protein is CSARGQGSDQPQHF. The CDR3, as DNA: TGCAGTGCTAGGGGACAGGGGTCGGATCAGCCCCAGCATTTT.

Sample share makes this clonotype medium-sized. The J gene is TRBJ2-7, the V gene TRBV12-3 or TRBV12-4; TRBD2 agrees at 10 bases. V was clipped by 7 bases and J by 5 bases; unmatched bases: 8. This CDR3 contains 14 residues. The CDR3 reads CASTFSGRTNEQYF. CDR3 coding DNA: TGTGCCAGCACCTTTAGCGGGAGGACCAACGAGCAGTACTTC.

CDR3 bases: TGCAGCGTTGTTGTAGCGGCAACATCGATCCATGGCTACACCTTC. Its protein is CSVVVAATSIHGYTF. V usage is TRBV29-1 and J usage is TRBJ1-2, with D hard to call. The CDR3 covers 15 residues. Germline V lookup: CDR1 SQVTM, CDR2 ANQGSEA. Trimming took 4 bases from V and 6 from J, leaving 21 bases between them.

This clonotype was observed many times. V and J are TRBV5-6 and TRBJ2-1; maybe TRBD1 (6 bases). The V gene's germline CDR1 is SGHDT and CDR2 YYEEEE. The CDR3 consists of 15 residues. Trimming removed 2 bases at V and 4 bases at J, with 13 bases between. CDR3: CASSFTGSPYNEQFF. In nucleotides, the CDR3 is TGTGCCAGCAGCTTCACAGGGTCCCCTTACAATGAGCAGTTCTTC.

This clonotype appeared many times. This may come from a read error, since a much larger clone is one base off. The rearrangement links TRBV20-1 to TRBJ1-2; TRBD1 agrees at 7 bases. This CDR3 is 12 amino acids long. From germline, CDR1 is DFQATT and CDR2 SNEGSKA (reference sequence). The CDR3 here is CSAKEGQWGSTF. The DNA of the CDR3 is TGCAGTGCTAAGGAGGGACAGTGGGGCTCCACCTTC.